This T cell receptor (beta chain) was documented in a study of cytomegalovirus exposure and HLA in healthy donors. Trimming left V 1 base short and J 1 base short, with 8 bases between. CDR1 and CDR2 from the germline V gene are SNHLY and FYNNEI. The CDR3 length is 15 residues. As for this clone: This specimen includes other DNA sequences encoding the same CDR3.

Generated by immunoSEQ multiplex PCR, the TCRdb table keeps only in-frame clones and is missing some. This sample yields about 56,000 clones, of which more than 80% are seen a single time; 5.8% belongs to the top ten. The gene calls are TRBV2 and TRBJ1-3; the D gene is possibly TRBD1 (6 bases). Sequenced input: PBMCs. This sequence was found in a woman aged 18-29 years in good health and CMV-seronegative. DNA of the CDR3: TGTGCCAGCAGTGAAGGGACAGTATCTGGAAACACCATATATTTT. Protein product: CASSEGTVSGNTIYF.